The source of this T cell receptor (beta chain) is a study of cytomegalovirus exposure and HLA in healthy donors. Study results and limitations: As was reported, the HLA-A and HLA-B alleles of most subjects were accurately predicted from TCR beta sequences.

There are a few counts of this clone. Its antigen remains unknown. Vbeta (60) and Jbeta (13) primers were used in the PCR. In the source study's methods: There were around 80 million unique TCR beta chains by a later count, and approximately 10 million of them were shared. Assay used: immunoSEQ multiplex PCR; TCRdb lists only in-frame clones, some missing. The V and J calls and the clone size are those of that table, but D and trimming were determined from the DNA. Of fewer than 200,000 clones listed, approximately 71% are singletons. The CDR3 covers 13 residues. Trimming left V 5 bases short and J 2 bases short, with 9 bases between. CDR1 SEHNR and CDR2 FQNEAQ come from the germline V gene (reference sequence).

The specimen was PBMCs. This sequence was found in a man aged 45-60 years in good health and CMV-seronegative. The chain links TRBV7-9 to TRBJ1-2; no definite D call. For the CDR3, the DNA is TGTGCCAGCAGCGAGCAGGAAAACTATGGCTACACCTTC. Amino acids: CASSEQENYGYTF.